This T cell receptor (beta chain) originates from a study of technical replicates of blood from a handful of donors. Data came from immunoSEQ multiplex PCR; TCRdb stores just in-frame clones and leaves some out. The profile shows approximately 70,000 clones, about 97% of them singletons. CDR3 length: 16 amino acids. Germline V gene sequence: CDR1 LGHNA, CDR2 YSLEER. V lost 0 bases to trimming and J lost 0 bases, with 9 bases between them. Source material: T cells isolated from PBMCs. This sequence joins TRBV4-3 and TRBJ1-3; D unclear. The receptor was derived from a human donor in good health. CDR3 in DNA: TGCGCCAGCAGCCAAGACCCCGGGGACTCTGGAAACACCATATATTTT. Its protein product is CASSQDPGDSGNTIYF.